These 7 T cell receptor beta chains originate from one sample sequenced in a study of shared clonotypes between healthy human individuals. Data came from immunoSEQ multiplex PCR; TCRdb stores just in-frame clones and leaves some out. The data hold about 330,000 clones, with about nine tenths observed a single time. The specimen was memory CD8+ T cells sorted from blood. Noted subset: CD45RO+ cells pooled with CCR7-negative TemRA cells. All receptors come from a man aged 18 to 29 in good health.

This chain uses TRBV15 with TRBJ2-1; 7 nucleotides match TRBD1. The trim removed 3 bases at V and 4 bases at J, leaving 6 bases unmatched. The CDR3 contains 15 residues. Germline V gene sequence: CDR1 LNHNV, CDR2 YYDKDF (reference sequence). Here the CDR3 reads CATSRETGLYNEQFF. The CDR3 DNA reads TGTGCCACCAGCAGGGAGACAGGGCTGTACAATGAGCAGTTCTTC.

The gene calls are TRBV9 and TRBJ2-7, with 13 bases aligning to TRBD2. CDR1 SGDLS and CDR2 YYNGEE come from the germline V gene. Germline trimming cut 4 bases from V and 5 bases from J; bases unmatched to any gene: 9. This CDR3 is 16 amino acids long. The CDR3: CASSIGTSGTGDEQYF. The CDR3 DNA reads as TGTGCCAGCAGCATTGGGACTAGCGGGACTGGGGACGAGCAGTACTTC.

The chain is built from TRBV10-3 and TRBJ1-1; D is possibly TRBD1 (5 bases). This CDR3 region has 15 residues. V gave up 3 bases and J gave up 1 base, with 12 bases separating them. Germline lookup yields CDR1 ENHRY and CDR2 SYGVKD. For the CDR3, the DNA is TGTGCCATCAGTGATACCAGACAGAAGAACACTGAAGCTTTCTTT. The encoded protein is CAISDTRQKNTEAFF.

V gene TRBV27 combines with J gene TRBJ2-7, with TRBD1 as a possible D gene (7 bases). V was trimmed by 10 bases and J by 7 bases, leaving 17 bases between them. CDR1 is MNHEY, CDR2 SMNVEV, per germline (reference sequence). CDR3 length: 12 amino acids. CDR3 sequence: CATGGNREEQYF. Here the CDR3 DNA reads TGTGCCACAGGGGGGAACCGGGAGGAGCAGTACTTC.

The CDR3 here is CASSVFAGVTGELFF. CDR3 DNA sequence: TGTGCCAGCAGCGTTTTTGCGGGGGTGACCGGGGAGCTGTTTTTT. The genes are TRBV9 and TRBJ2-2; 7 bases are shared with TRBD2. The CDR3 covers 15 residues. Germline V gene lookup returns CDR1 SGDLS and CDR2 YYNGEE. J gave up 5 bases and V 2 bases, and 6 bases lay outside the gene matches.

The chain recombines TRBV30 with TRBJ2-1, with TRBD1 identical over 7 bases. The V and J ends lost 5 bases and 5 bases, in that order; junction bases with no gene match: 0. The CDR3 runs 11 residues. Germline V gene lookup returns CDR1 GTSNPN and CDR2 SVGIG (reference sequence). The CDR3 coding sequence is TGTGCCTGGGACAGGGACAATGAGCAGTTCTTC. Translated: CAWDRDNEQFF. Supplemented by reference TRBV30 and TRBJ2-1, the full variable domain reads SQTIHQWPATLVQPVGSPLSLECTVEGTSNPNLYWYRQAAGRGLQLLFYSVGIGQISSEVPQNLSASRPQDRQFILSSKKLLLSDSGFYLCAWDRDNEQFFGPGTRLTVL.

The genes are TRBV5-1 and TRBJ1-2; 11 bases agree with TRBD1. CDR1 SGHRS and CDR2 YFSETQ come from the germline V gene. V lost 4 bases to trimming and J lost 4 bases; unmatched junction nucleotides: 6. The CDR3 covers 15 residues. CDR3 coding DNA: TGCGCCAGCAGCGCGGACAGGGGGCAACCCTATGGCTACACCTTC. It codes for CASSADRGQPYGYTF.